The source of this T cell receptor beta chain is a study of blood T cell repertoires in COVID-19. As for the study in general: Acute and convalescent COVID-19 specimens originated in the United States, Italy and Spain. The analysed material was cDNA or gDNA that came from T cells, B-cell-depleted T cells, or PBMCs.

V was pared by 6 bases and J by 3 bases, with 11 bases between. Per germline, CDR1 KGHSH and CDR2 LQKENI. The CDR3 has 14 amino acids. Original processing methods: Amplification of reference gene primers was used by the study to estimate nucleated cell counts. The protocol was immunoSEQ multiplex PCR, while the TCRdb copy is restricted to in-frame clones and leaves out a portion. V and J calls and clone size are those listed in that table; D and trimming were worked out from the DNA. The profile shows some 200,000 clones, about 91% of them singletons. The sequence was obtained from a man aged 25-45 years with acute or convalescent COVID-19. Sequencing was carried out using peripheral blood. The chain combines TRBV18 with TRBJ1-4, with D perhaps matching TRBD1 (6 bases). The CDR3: CASSPGTSNEKLFF. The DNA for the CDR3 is TGTGCCAGCTCTCCCGGGACATCTAATGAAAAACTGTTTTTT.